One sample yielded the 4 T cell receptor beta chains listed below, sequenced in a study of Ad26.COV2.S vaccination and SARS-CoV-2 variants. Treatment defined: about 20 received Ad26.COV2.S at low or high dose, single or two shots; about five received placebo; per-sample allocation not given. The samples were gathered on day 63 after the first injection of vaccine or placebo. The table came from immunoSEQ multiplex PCR; TCRdb's copy has only in-frame clones and leaves some out. The sample includes some 300,000 clones, 85% to 90% of them seen just once. Sequenced material: peripheral blood, taken in a trial of Ad26.COV2.S vaccine versus placebo. These receptors were taken from a person aged 18 to 65 who received the Ad26.COV2.S COVID-19 vaccine or a placebo.

A remark on this clone: A single base separates this from a much larger clone, so it may be a read error. J is TRBJ1-5 and V is TRBV3-1 (or the pseudogene TRBV3-2); possibly TRBD1 for D (6 bases). This CDR3 is built from 13 residues. Germline V gene data show CDR1 as LGHDT and CDR2 as YNNKEL (reference sequence). V dropped 4 bases and J dropped 3 bases, with 7 bases sitting between them. The CDR3 bases are TGTGCCAGCAGCCGGGACAACAATCAGCCCCAGCATTTT. It is translated as CASSRDNNQPQHF.

This chain connects TRBV7-2 to TRBJ2-7, with 9 bases aligning to TRBD2. This CDR3 comprises 15 residues. V lost 5 bases to trimming and J lost 2 bases; unmatched junction nucleotides: 7. Germline V gene sequence: CDR1 SGHTA, CDR2 FQGNSA. CDR3 region: CASSAGAGGPYEQYF. The CDR3 nucleotides read TGTGCCAGCAGCGCCGGGGCGGGGGGGCCCTACGAGCAGTACTTC.

V gene TRBV5-4 combines with J gene TRBJ2-7; 8 bases map to TRBD1. The CDR3 totals 12 residues. V shed 4 bases, J shed 9 bases, and the junction held 6 bases outside the gene matches. Germline assignment: CDR1 SGHNT and CDR2 YYREEE (reference sequence). The CDR3 loop reads CASSVEQGGQYF. In DNA, the CDR3 is TGTGCCAGCAGCGTGGAACAGGGGGGGCAGTACTTC.

The chain carries TRBV27 and TRBJ2-2; D gene ambiguous. Germline assignment: CDR1 MNHEY and CDR2 SMNVEV (reference sequence). V was pared by 10 bases and J by 2 bases, with 17 bases between. The CDR3 is 15 residues long. CDR3 sequence reads: CATRNRVVNTGELFF. As DNA, the CDR3 is TGTGCCACTCGGAATCGGGTGGTCAACACCGGGGAGCTGTTTTTT.